The 5 T cell receptor beta chains given below trace back to one sample, sequenced in a study of blood T cell repertoires in COVID-19. Using immunoSEQ multiplex PCR, the repertoire was profiled, and TCRdb retains in-frame clones only, with some absent. The sample has about 220,000 clones, approximately 78% seen once. The sequenced sample consisted of peripheral blood. The receptors were sampled from a woman of 80 years or more with COVID-19, enrolled during active disease.

This chain connects TRBV25-1 to TRBJ1-3; the D gene is possibly TRBD1 (5 bases). This CDR3 has 15 residues. Trimming took 8 bases from V and 0 from J, leaving 14 bases between them. The germline CDR1 and CDR2 sequences are MGHDK and SYGVNS. The CDR3, as DNA: TGTGCCAGCGCCCCCCAGGGAGGCTCTGGAAACACCATATATTTT. This codes for CASAPQGGSGNTIYF.

The genes are TRBV5-1 and TRBJ2-2; 9 bases map to TRBD2. The germline V gene encodes CDR1 SGHRS and CDR2 YFSETQ. Trimming cost V 0 bases and J 4 bases; bases outside gene matches: 4. The CDR3 is 16 residues long. DNA of the CDR3: TGCGCCAGCAGCTTGGGGTCTAGCGGGATCACCGGGGAGCTGTTTTTT. As protein: CASSLGSSGITGELFF.

V and J are TRBV6-1 and TRBJ1-3; the D is unclear. CDR1 and CDR2 from the germline V gene are MNHNS and SASEGT. The CDR3 spans 15 residues. The V end lost 2 bases, the J end lost 1 base, and 9 bases lay between the germline ends. CDR3: CASSENRLSGNTIYF. The CDR3 region has the DNA TGTGCCAGCAGTGAAAATCGCCTATCTGGAAACACCATATATTTT.

This chain links TRBV5-5 with TRBJ2-7; 8 nucleotides agree with TRBD1. The length of the CDR3 is 15 residues. Germline trimming cut 4 bases from V and 3 bases from J; bases unmatched to any gene: 9. Germline V gene lookup returns CDR1 SGHKS and CDR2 YYEKEE (reference sequence). The CDR3 region has the DNA TGTGCCAGCAGCATCCGACAGGGGCTGGGCTACGAGCAGTACTTC. As protein: CASSIRQGLGYEQYF.

The gene calls are TRBV11-2 and TRBJ2-7; D not certain. The germline CDR1 and CDR2 sequences are SGHAT and FQNNGV. The ends were cut back, 6 bases at V and 12 bases at J, with 18 bases in the middle. The CDR3 length is 12 residues. In DNA form, the CDR3 reads TGTGCCAGCAGGAGTACTCAAGGAGTACCGTACTTC. Translation: CASRSTQGVPYF.